One and the same sample provided the 12 T cell receptor beta chains below, sequenced in a study of blood T cell repertoires in COVID-19. The protocol was immunoSEQ multiplex PCR, while the TCRdb copy is restricted to in-frame clones and leaves out a portion. The sample shows about 250,000 clones, 65% to 90% of them seen only once. Material: PBMCs or T cells enriched from blood (not recorded which). The origin of the receptors is a man aged 35-49 years who had recovered from COVID-19.

The V gene is TRBV2, the J gene TRBJ1-6; 7 positions match TRBD1. Germline CDR1 and CDR2: SNHLY and FYNNEI. Losses at the gene ends were 3 bases for V and 1 base for J; bases not matched to a gene: 6. The CDR3 spans 17 residues. The DNA for the CDR3 is TGTGCCAGCAGTGAGATAGGGGGCGCATCCTATAATTCACCCCTCCACTTT. Protein sequence: CASSEIGGASYNSPLHF.

The rearrangement joins TRBV28 to TRBJ2-1; TRBD1 matches 8 bases. Germline-derived CDR1 and CDR2 are MDHEN and SYDVKM. This CDR3 contains 13 residues. The V segment lost 7 bases and the J segment 7 bases; nucleotides outside the gene matches: 6. CDR3 sequence (DNA): TGTGCCAGCACGAGGCAGGGGGCGAATGAGCAGTTCTTC. Translating it yields CASTRQGANEQFF.

V and J are TRBV19 and TRBJ2-1; 12 nucleotides match TRBD2. Germline CDR1 LNHDA, CDR2 SQIVND (reference sequence). V shed 6 bases and J 9 bases; nucleotides not matched to a gene: 12. There are 16 residues in the CDR3. The chain's CDR3 is CASRASGTSGRGEQFF. The CDR3 DNA sequence: TGTGCCAGTAGGGCTTCCGGGACTAGCGGGCGAGGTGAGCAGTTCTTC.

The chain links TRBV9 to TRBJ2-5, with 11 bases fitting TRBD1. The CDR3 runs to 16 residues. J was trimmed by 1 base and V by 3 bases; bases with no gene match: 5. Germline V CDR1 and CDR2: SGDLS, YYNGEE. CDR3 in DNA: TGTGCCAGCAGCGCCCGGGACAGGGGGTTCCAAGAGACCCAGTACTTC. Translating gives CASSARDRGFQETQYF.

V gene TRBV19 combines with J gene TRBJ2-5; perhaps TRBD1 as D (5 bases). Germline-derived CDR1 and CDR2 are LNHDA and SQIVND (reference sequence). The CDR3 covers 14 residues. Trimming pared 1 base from V and 6 bases from J, leaving 12 bases between. The CDR3: CASSIAQGMKTQYF. The DNA of the CDR3 is TGTGCCAGTAGTATAGCGCAGGGCATGAAGACCCAGTACTTC.

Written as DNA, the CDR3 is TGTGCCAGCAGGAAGACGGGGGGGCACACTGAAGCTTTCTTT. It codes for CASRKTGGHTEAFF. V is TRBV21-1 and J is TRBJ1-1. TRBV21-1 is described as a pseudogene. CDR3 length: 14 residues.

This clone has only a few counts. This sequence joins TRBV20-1 and TRBJ2-1; the D is unclear. V dropped 6 bases and J dropped 12 bases, with 15 bases sitting between them. CDR1 and CDR2 (germline): DFQATT, SNEGSKA (reference sequence). The length of the CDR3 is 11 residues. The CDR3 coding sequence is TGCAGTGCCCCCGACTCCGCAACGCAGTTCTTC. Its protein is CSAPDSATQFF.

V gene TRBV30 combines with J gene TRBJ1-1, with 7 bases lining up with TRBD1. This CDR3 has 16 amino acids. Germline CDR1 is GTSNPN and CDR2 is SVGIG (reference sequence). The junction had 10 bases not matched to a gene; V was cut back by 3 bases and J by 0 bases. CDR3 nucleotide sequence: TGTGCCTGGAGGGCCATCCAGGGGGGCGTGAACACTGAAGCTTTCTTT. Protein sequence: CAWRAIQGGVNTEAFF.

V is TRBV6-5 and J is TRBJ1-6, with TRBD1 as a possible D gene (5 bases). This CDR3 contains 15 residues. V shed 3 bases and J shed 0 bases, with 6 bases lying between them. Germline values: CDR1 MNHEY, CDR2 SVGAGI. CDR3 sequence (DNA): TGTGCCAGCAGTTATGACAGCTCCTATAATTCACCCCTCCACTTT. This codes for CASSYDSSYNSPLHF.

The rearrangement links TRBV7-8 to TRBJ2-1; 10 bases match TRBD1. Germline values: CDR1 SGHVS, CDR2 FQNEAQ. Trimming cost V 4 bases and J 4 bases; bases outside gene matches: 7. The CDR3 extends over 16 amino acids. The CDR3 nucleotides are TGTGCCAGCAGCTCCGGGCCGGGACAGGGGTACAATGAGCAGTTCTTC. Translation: CASSSGPGQGYNEQFF. The complete variable domain, with remaining parts taken from reference TRBV7-8 and TRBJ2-1, reads GAGVSQSPRYKVAKRGQDVALRCDPISGHVSLFWYQQALGQGPEFLTYFQNEAQLDKSGLPSDRFFAERPEGSVSTLKIQRTQQEDSAVYLCASSSGPGQGYNEQFFGPGTRLTVL.

The table lists this clone with a count of one. V and J are TRBV9 and TRBJ2-3, with a tentative D call TRBD1 (5 bases). Germline lookup yields CDR1 SGDLS and CDR2 YYNGEE. Trimming shortened V by 6 bases and J by 2 bases, and 16 bases separated the two germline ends. This CDR3 contains 15 residues. The CDR3 DNA sequence: TGTGCCAGCACCAAGAGTGAAGGGGTCACAGATACGCAGTATTTT. Amino acids: CASTKSEGVTDTQYF.

This clone was detected only once. The CDR3, as DNA: TGTGCCAGTAGTAAGGCGACAGGGCCTCAGCCCCAGCATTTT. Its protein product is CASSKATGPQPQHF. The V gene is TRBV19, the J gene TRBJ1-5, with 7 bases lining up with TRBD1. The germline V gene encodes CDR1 LNHDA and CDR2 SQIVND (reference sequence). Losses at the gene ends were 4 bases for V and 6 bases for J; bases not matched to a gene: 6. The CDR3 is 14 residues long.